The rows below give T cell receptor beta chains drawn from one sample of a study of cytotoxic CD8 clonotypes in ibrutinib-treated CLL. Method: immunoSEQ multiplex PCR; TCRdb's copy keeps in-frame clones and lacks some. The data hold around 250,000 clones, with about three quarters observed a single time. Sample: PBMCs, taken after 24 months of ibrutinib treatment. Receptors originate from a human donor with chronic lymphocytic leukemia. Both conserved end residues are part of each CDR3. Fields, in order: J gene, D gene, V gene, clone size, CDR3 protein, CDR3 DNA. D genes are given only for firm matches. Rows give clone size only sometimes, using once, few, many, or a class for an expanded clone.

TRBJ1-1	TRBD1	TRBV7-9	NA	CASSLASTGLMGTEAFF	TGTGCCAGCAGCTTAGCTTCGACAGGGCTGATGGGAACTGAAGCTTTCTTT
TRBJ2-2	NA	TRBV6-6	few	CASSYEGVGNTGELFF	TGTGCCAGCAGTTACGAGGGGGTCGGGAACACCGGGGAGCTGTTTTTT
TRBJ2-7	NA	TRBV7-6	NA	CASAQGLASFYEQYF	TGTGCCAGCGCACAGGGCCTAGCGAGCTTCTACGAGCAGTACTTC
TRBJ1-5	NA	TRBV27	NA	CASSPRMLGQPQHF	TGTGCCAGCAGCCCTAGGATGTTGGGTCAGCCCCAGCATTTT
TRBJ1-2	NA	TRBV9	few	CASSVPGSYGYTF	TGTGCCAGCAGCGTACCTGGATCCTATGGCTACACCTTC
TRBJ2-3	NA	TRBV30	once	CAWTSGGLKGADTQYF	TGTGCCTGGACCTCCGGGGGGCTTAAGGGGGCAGATACGCAGTATTTT
TRBJ2-7	TRBD2	TRBV9	few	CASSVAAGAYEQYF	TGTGCCAGCAGCGTAGCCGCGGGAGCCTACGAGCAGTACTTC
TRBJ2-7	NA	TRBV20-1	NA	CSARAGTEQYF	TGCAGTGCTAGAGCGGGAACCGAGCAGTACTTC
TRBJ2-7	NA	TRBV9	few	CASSSGESGEQYF	TGTGCCAGCAGCTCCGGAGAGTCCGGCGAGCAGTACTTC
TRBJ2-7	NA	TRBV9	NA	CASSVAFGGTAEQYF	TGTGCCAGCAGCGTAGCTTTTGGGGGAACAGCCGAGCAGTACTTC
TRBJ2-2	TRBD1	TRBV5-1	NA	CASSPRTGGADGELFF	TGCGCCAGCAGCCCGCGGACAGGGGGCGCGGACGGGGAGCTGTTTTTT
TRBJ1-5	NA	TRBV19	NA	CASSRLGEEYQPQHF	TGTGCCAGTAGTAGGCTTGGCGAGGAGTATCAGCCCCAGCATTTT
TRBJ1-5	NA	TRBV28	NA	CASNVDSLNQPQHF	TGTGCCAGCAACGTGGACAGTTTGAATCAGCCCCAGCATTTT
TRBJ2-7	TRBD1	TRBV30	NA	CAWSSGTGVLLGYEQYF	TGTGCCTGGAGTTCCGGGACAGGGGTTCTTTTGGGCTACGAGCAGTACTTC
TRBJ1-4	NA	TRBV7-8	NA	CASSLLQGNEKLFF	TGTGCCAGCAGCTTGCTCCAGGGTAATGAAAAACTGTTTTTT
TRBJ2-7	NA	TRBV27	NA	CASRGWDEQYF	TGTGCCAGCAGAGGGTGGGACGAGCAGTACTTC
TRBJ1-5	NA	TRBV18	NA	CASSPQGSNQPQHF	TGTGCCAGCTCACCACAGGGCAGCAATCAGCCCCAGCATTTT
TRBJ2-7	NA	TRBV2	NA	CASTPERGFEGDSYEQYF	TGTGCCAGCACCCCCGAGAGGGGTTTTGAGGGGGACTCCTACGAGCAGTACTTC
TRBJ2-1	TRBD1	TRBV18	NA	CASSPEDRDYNEQFF	TGTGCCAGCTCACCAGAGGACAGGGACTACAATGAGCAGTTCTTC
TRBJ2-5	NA	TRBV27	NA	CASTRNLQETQYF	TGTGCCAGCACCCGAAATCTCCAAGAGACCCAGTACTTC
TRBJ2-7	TRBD1	TRBV27	few	CASSLGTGATYEQYF	TGTGCCAGCAGTTTAGGGACAGGGGCGACCTACGAGCAGTACTTC
TRBJ2-5	TRBD1	TRBV2	NA	CASSEGQGSETQYF	TGTGCCAGCAGTGAAGGACAGGGATCGGAGACCCAGTACTTC
TRBJ2-1	NA	TRBV9	NA	CASSVASAQATNEQFF	TGTGCCAGCAGCGTAGCTTCCGCGCAAGCCACGAATGAGCAGTTCTTC
TRBJ2-1	TRBD2	TRBV5-1	NA	CASSLSTSGHNEQFF	TGCGCCAGCAGCTTGAGCACTAGCGGGCACAATGAGCAGTTCTTC
TRBJ1-2	NA	TRBV19	NA	CASNLEVNTGYGYTF	TGTGCCAGTAATCTCGAGGTGAATACGGGCTACGGCTACACCTTC
TRBJ1-2	TRBD1	TRBV7-3	NA	CASSSTGTDGYTF	TGTGCCAGCAGCTCGACAGGGACCGATGGCTACACCTTC
TRBJ2-2	NA	TRBV25-1	NA	CASSRAALNTGELFF	TGTGCCAGCTCACGGGCAGCCTTGAACACCGGGGAGCTGTTTTTT
TRBJ2-7	NA	TRBV18	NA	CASSPKDEQYF	TGTGCCAGCTCACCGAAGGACGAGCAGTACTTC
TRBJ2-7	NA	TRBV20-1	NA	CSARNMEQYF	TGCAGTGCTAGGAACATGGAGCAGTACTTC
TRBJ2-1	TRBD2	TRBV7-9	NA	CASSSPPESSGKQFF	TGTGCCAGCAGCTCCCCCCCCGAGAGTAGCGGGAAGCAGTTCTTC
TRBJ1-1	NA	TRBV29-1	NA	CSVAGWDTEAFF	TGCAGCGTTGCTGGCTGGGACACTGAAGCTTTCTTT
TRBJ2-7	NA	TRBV11-2	NA	CASSLGSEQYF	TGTGCCAGCAGCTTAGGTTCCGAGCAGTACTTC
TRBJ2-5	NA	TRBV11-2	once	CASSLGLEETQYF	TGTGCCAGCAGCTTGGGTCTTGAAGAGACCCAGTACTTC
TRBJ2-7	NA	TRBV11-2	NA	CASSPDGGYEQYF	TGTGCCAGCAGCCCGGACGGAGGATACGAGCAGTACTTC
TRBJ1-5	NA	TRBV21-1	NA	CASSKASGTGGANSNQPQHF	TGTGCCAGCAGCAAAGCTTCGGGGACGGGGGGAGCTAATAGCAATCAGCCCCAGCATTTT
TRBJ2-7	TRBD2	TRBV30	few	CAWSLAGDLNYEQYF	TGTGCCTGGTCGCTAGCGGGAGACCTTAACTACGAGCAGTACTTC
TRBJ2-6	TRBD2	TRBV4-1	NA	CASSPWERELTGANVLTF	TGCGCCAGCAGCCCCTGGGAGCGGGAGTTAACTGGGGCCAACGTCCTGACTTTC
TRBJ1-4	NA	TRBV25-1	NA	CASSDWGASVKLFF	TGTGCCAGCAGTGACTGGGGGGCATCTGTAAAACTGTTTTTT
TRBJ2-7	NA	TRBV27	NA	CASSRQTGGIHEQYF	TGTGCCAGCAGTCGACAGACTGGGGGGATCCACGAGCAGTACTTC
TRBJ2-7	NA	TRBV27	few	CASSLRGFSYEQYF	TGTGCCAGCAGTCTCAGGGGATTCTCCTACGAGCAGTACTTC
TRBJ2-3	TRBD2	TRBV6-1	NA	CATCVAGGQGDTQYF	TGTGCCACCTGCGTAGCGGGAGGACAAGGGGATACGCAGTATTTT
TRBJ2-5	TRBD1	TRBV20-1	NA	CSVTGAKTQYF	TGCAGTGTAACAGGGGCCAAGACCCAGTACTTC
TRBJ2-7	NA	TRBV19	NA	CASSISDSFSYEQYF	TGTGCCAGTAGTATATCGGACAGCTTCTCCTACGAGCAGTACTTC
TRBJ2-1	NA	TRBV9	NA	CASSVGSGSSYNEQFF	TGTGCCAGCAGCGTAGGTAGCGGAAGCTCCTACAATGAGCAGTTCTTC
TRBJ2-5	NA	TRBV29-1	NA	CSVAGSGVQETQYF	TGCAGCGTGGCAGGGTCAGGGGTTCAAGAGACCCAGTACTTC
TRBJ1-1	TRBD1	TRBV10-3	NA	CAISRQGWTTEAFF	TGTGCCATCAGCCGACAGGGGTGGACCACTGAAGCTTTCTTT
TRBJ2-7	TRBD1	TRBV11-2	few	CASSSGWDRGYEQYF	TGTGCCAGCAGCTCCGGTTGGGACAGGGGCTACGAGCAGTACTTC
TRBJ2-5	NA	TRBV30	NA	CAWSVSSVNQETQYF	TGTGCCTGGAGTGTTTCTAGCGTAAACCAAGAGACCCAGTACTTC
TRBJ2-3	NA	TRBV28	once	CASSLRADTQYF	TGTGCCAGCAGTTTAAGGGCAGATACGCAGTATTTT
TRBJ2-7	TRBD1	TRBV27	once	CASSRSGQGDYEQYF	TGTGCCAGCAGCCGGTCGGGACAGGGGGACTACGAGCAGTACTTC
TRBJ2-2	TRBD2	TRBV7-2	few	CASSLELAGAVTGELFF	TGTGCCAGCAGCTTAGAGCTAGCGGGAGCGGTCACCGGGGAGCTGTTTTTT
TRBJ1-1	TRBD1	TRBV27	once	CASSFIQGGTEAFF	TGTGCCAGCAGTTTTATACAGGGGGGCACTGAAGCTTTCTTT
TRBJ1-2	NA	TRBV13	NA	CASSLGQDGIYGYTF	TGTGCCAGCAGCTTAGGGCAGGACGGGATCTATGGCTACACCTTC
TRBJ2-1	NA	TRBV20-1	few	CSARAYNEQFF	TGCAGTGCGCGAGCCTACAATGAGCAGTTCTTC
TRBJ2-5	NA	TRBV30	NA	CAWRSNGETQYF	TGTGCCTGGAGAAGTAACGGAGAGACCCAGTACTTC
TRBJ2-7	NA	TRBV29-1	NA	CSVETPSSSYEQYF	TGCAGCGTTGAAACACCTTCGAGCTCCTACGAGCAGTACTTC
TRBJ1-2	NA	TRBV5-1	few	CASSTGTGTNGYTF	TGCGCCAGCAGCACCGGAACAGGTACGAATGGCTACACCTTC
TRBJ2-2	TRBD1	TRBV28	few	CASTEGTGNTGELFF	TGTGCCAGCACCGAGGGGACAGGGAACACCGGGGAGCTGTTTTTT
TRBJ1-2	NA	TRBV27	NA	CASSTGTREGYTF	TGTGCCAGCAGCACCGGGACCCGGGAGGGCTACACCTTC